The present T cell receptor (beta chain) was sequenced within a study of blood T cells in healthy people across ages. Study-level findings and limits: Getting older went along with TCR beta diversity per million T cells dropping roughly linearly. The study found more naive CD4+ cells and higher diversity in long-lived than aged donors.

The V gene lost 6 bases and the J gene lost 5 bases, with 8 bases spanning the gap. The CDR3 is 11 residues long. The germline CDR1 and CDR2 sequences are DFQATT and SNEGSKA (reference sequence). A second about 7 to 11 cycle PCR used barcoded and J-beta primers. TCRdb called the 5' RACE reads again in MiXCR, with one record for every CDR3 protein. The sample lists more than 700,000 distinct CDR3 sequences; around half were seen once. A few counts support this clonotype. The antigen is undetermined. The material sequenced was blood. The chain links TRBV20-1 to TRBJ2-1; D not certain. This clonotype was sampled from a man older than 75 in good health. The CDR3 loop reads CSANQNNEQFF. CDR3 DNA sequence: TGCAGTGCCAACCAAAACAATGAGCAGTTCTTC.